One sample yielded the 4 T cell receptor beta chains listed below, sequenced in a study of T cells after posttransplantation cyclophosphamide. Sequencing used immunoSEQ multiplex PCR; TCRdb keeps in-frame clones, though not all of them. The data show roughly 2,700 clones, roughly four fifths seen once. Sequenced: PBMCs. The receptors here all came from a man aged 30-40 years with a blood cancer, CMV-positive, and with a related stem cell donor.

The CDR3 region has the DNA TGCGCCAGCAGCCCCCAGGGGCGGGGGGGCGGGGAGCAGTTCTTC. This sequence encodes CASSPQGRGGGEQFF. The V gene is TRBV5-1, the J gene TRBJ2-1, with 9 bases lining up with TRBD2. Trimming took 4 bases from V and 10 from J; bases not matched to a gene: 12. From germline, CDR1 is SGHRS and CDR2 YFSETQ. This CDR3 is built from 15 residues.

The CDR3 region is CASGVSGTGGLYEQYF. The CDR3 DNA follows: TGTGCCAGCGGGGTTTCCGGGACAGGGGGCCTCTACGAGCAGTACTTC. This sequence joins TRBV5-6 and TRBJ2-7, with 12 nucleotides matching TRBD1. Germline loops: CDR1 SGHDT, CDR2 YYEEEE. The CDR3 extends over 16 amino acids. J was trimmed by 3 bases and V by 7 bases; bases with no gene match: 11.

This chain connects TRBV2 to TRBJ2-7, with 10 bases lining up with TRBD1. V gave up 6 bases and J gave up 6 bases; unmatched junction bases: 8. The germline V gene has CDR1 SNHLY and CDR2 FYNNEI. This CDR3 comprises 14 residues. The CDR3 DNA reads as TGTGCCAGCAGAACGGGACAGGGGTTTGTCGAGCAGTACTTC. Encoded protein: CASRTGQGFVEQYF. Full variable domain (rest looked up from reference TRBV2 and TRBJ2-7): EPEVTQTPSHQVTQMGQEVILRCVPISNHLYFYWYRQILGQKVEFLVSFYNNEISEKSEIFDDQFSVERPDGSNFTLKIRSTKLEDSAMYFCASRTGQGFVEQYFGPGTRLTVT.

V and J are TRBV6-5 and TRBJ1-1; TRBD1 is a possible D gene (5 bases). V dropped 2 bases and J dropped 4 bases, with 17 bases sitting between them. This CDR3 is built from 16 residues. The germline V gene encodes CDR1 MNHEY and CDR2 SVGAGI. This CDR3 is CASSYSGWGLRTEAFF. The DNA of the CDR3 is TGTGCCAGCAGTTACAGCGGGTGGGGGTTGCGCACTGAAGCTTTCTTT.